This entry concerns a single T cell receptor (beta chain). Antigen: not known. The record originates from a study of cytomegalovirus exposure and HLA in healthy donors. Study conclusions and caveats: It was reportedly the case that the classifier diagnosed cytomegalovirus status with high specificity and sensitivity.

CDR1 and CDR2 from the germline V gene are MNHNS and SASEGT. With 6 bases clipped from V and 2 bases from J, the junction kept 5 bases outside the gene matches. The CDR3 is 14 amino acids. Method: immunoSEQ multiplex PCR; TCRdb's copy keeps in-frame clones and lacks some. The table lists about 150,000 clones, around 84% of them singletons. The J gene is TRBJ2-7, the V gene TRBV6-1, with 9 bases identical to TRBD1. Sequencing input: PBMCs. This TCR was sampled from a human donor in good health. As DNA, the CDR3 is TGTGCCAGCAGGGGGGGACAGGGCGCCTACGAGCAGTACTTC. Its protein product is CASRGGQGAYEQYF.